The 29 T cell receptor beta chains listed next were all sequenced from one sample in a study of beta chain features in type 1 diabetes. The study's findings and limits: A moderate, significant TCRB CDR3 shortening appeared in type 1 diabetes across four CD4+ subsets.

Their antigens are not known. TCRB transcripts that were expressed got sequenced, as all of the isolated RNA had been reverse transcribed. TCRdb's table, derived via immunoSEQ multiplex PCR, lists solely in-frame clones and lacks some. The profile shows roughly 260,000 clones, approximately 10% of them singletons. Sample: naive CD4+ T cells from blood. The receptors derive from a man aged 25 to 45 with type 1 diabetes.

The V gene is TRBV6-6, the J gene TRBJ1-4, with D tentatively TRBD1 (6 bases). V was trimmed by 5 bases and J by 5 bases, leaving 12 bases between them. Germline V CDR1 and CDR2: MNHNY, SVGAGI (reference sequence). The CDR3 runs to 14 residues. As DNA, the CDR3 is TGTGCCAGCAGTGAGACAGGTGGGAATGAAAAACTGTTTTTT. Translation: CASSETGGNEKLFF.

This rearrangement joins TRBV2 to TRBJ2-7, with TRBD1 matching 9 bases. This CDR3 is built from 13 residues. From germline, CDR1 is SNHLY and CDR2 FYNNEI. V dropped 8 bases and J dropped 3; count of bases not matched to a gene: 5. This CDR3 reads CASRGQGDYEQYF. CDR3 DNA sequence: TGTGCCAGCCGGGGACAGGGCGACTACGAGCAGTACTTC.

The chain joins TRBV9 to TRBJ2-1; TRBD1 matches at 8 bases. This CDR3 region has 13 residues. Trimming removed 6 bases from V and 6 bases from J; junction bases left unmatched: 5. The germline CDR1 and CDR2 sequences are SGDLS and YYNGEE. The CDR3: CASNRQGTNEQFF. The CDR3 region has the DNA TGTGCCAGCAATAGACAGGGGACCAATGAGCAGTTCTTC.

The chain couples TRBV14 to TRBJ1-1; 8 nucleotides agree with TRBD1. Germline CDR1 SGHDN, CDR2 FVKESK. This CDR3 region has 16 residues. Trimming cost V 3 bases and J 11 bases; bases outside gene matches: 17. In nucleotides, the CDR3 is TGTGCCAGCAGCCATTCCTCGGGCTACAGGGGGAAGTCGGCTTTCTTT. It yields the protein CASSHSSGYRGKSAFF.

This chain's CDR3 is CASSEYRTYQPQHF. CDR3 bases: TGTGCCAGCAGCGAATACAGGACCTATCAGCCCCAGCATTTT. The chain links TRBV27 to TRBJ1-5; D is possibly TRBD1 (5 bases). The germline V gene has CDR1 MNHEY and CDR2 SMNVEV (reference sequence). The CDR3 has 14 amino acids. Trimming shortened V by 6 bases and J by 5 bases, and 14 bases separated the two germline ends.

This clone was seen only a few times. The chain has TRBV28 and TRBJ2-4; 9 bases are a match to TRBD1. Germline-derived CDR1 and CDR2 are MDHEN and SYDVKM. The CDR3 extends over 14 amino acids. Unmatched junction bases numbered 4, after V lost 5 bases and J lost 5 bases. CDR3 in DNA: TGTGCCAGCAGTCCATGGGACAGGGAAAACATTCAGTACTTC. It codes for CASSPWDRENIQYF.

This clone appeared a few times. The chain carries TRBV2 and TRBJ1-3, with D uncertain. The CDR3 sequence is 13 residues long. The V end was cut by 4 bases, the J end by 3 bases, with 7 bases between. CDR1 is SNHLY, CDR2 FYNNEI, per germline. The DNA of the CDR3 is TGTGCCAGCAGTGGGAGCGTTGGAAACACCATATATTTT. Protein: CASSGSVGNTIYF.

The table lists this clone with a few counts. The chain has TRBV5-4 and TRBJ1-3, with unresolved D. Germline V gives CDR1 SGHNT, CDR2 YYREEE (reference sequence). The CDR3 extends over 15 amino acids. The V end was cut by 0 bases, the J end by 0 bases, with 7 bases between. The CDR3 DNA is TGTGCCAGCAGCTTGGGTGCGAGCTCTGGAAACACCATATATTTT. Translation gives CASSLGASSGNTIYF.

V and J are TRBV19 and TRBJ1-1, with D perhaps matching TRBD1 (6 bases). CDR1 LNHDA and CDR2 SQIVND come from the germline V gene (reference sequence). Trimming left V 7 bases short and J 3 bases short, with 9 bases between. This CDR3 has 12 residues. CDR3 DNA: TGTGCCAGTATGTGGGGGCACACTGAAGCTTTCTTT. This gives the protein CASMWGHTEAFF.

The V call is TRBV9, the J call TRBJ1-3; D is uncertain. This CDR3 spans 14 amino acids. Germline CDR1 and CDR2: SGDLS and YYNGEE. Trimming removed 3 bases from V and 0 bases from J, with 7 bases in between. The CDR3 nucleotides read TGTGCCAGCAGCGCAGCTAGCTCTGGAAACACCATATATTTT. It specifies CASSAASSGNTIYF.

This clone was seen a few times. The rearrangement links TRBV2 to TRBJ1-5, with TRBD1 matching 9 bases. The V gene's germline CDR1 is SNHLY and CDR2 FYNNEI. The CDR3 has 13 residues. With 7 bases clipped from V and 4 bases from J, the junction kept 2 bases outside the gene matches. CDR3 protein: CASTGTGNQPQHF. DNA for the CDR3: TGTGCCAGCACCGGGACAGGGAATCAGCCCCAGCATTTT.

This clone was counted only a few times. The rearrangement uses TRBV7-2 and TRBJ2-1, with 10 bases lining up with TRBD2. This CDR3 is 17 amino acids long. The ends lost 5 bases at V and 3 bases at J; junction bases unmatched: 10. Germline CDR1 SGHTA, CDR2 FQGNSA. The chain's CDR3 is CASSRSSGGSLYNEQFF. The CDR3 DNA follows: TGTGCCAGCAGCCGGTCTAGCGGGGGAAGTCTCTACAATGAGCAGTTCTTC.

This clone was seen a handful of times. This sequence joins TRBV2 and TRBJ1-3, with D unresolved. The V end was cut by 3 bases, the J end by 0 bases, with 27 bases between. The germline CDR1 and CDR2 sequences are SNHLY and FYNNEI. CDR3 size: 21 residues. DNA for the CDR3: TGTGCCAGCAGTGAGTTCGGGGAGAACCCCCCCTTCATCGGCTCTGGAAACACCATATATTTT. This encodes CASSEFGENPPFIGSGNTIYF.

The rearrangement links TRBV9 to TRBJ2-5, with D maybe TRBD1 (6 bases). The CDR3 spans 14 residues. The germline V gene has CDR1 SGDLS and CDR2 YYNGEE. The germline V and J ends were trimmed by 4 bases and 2 bases, with 12 bases remaining between them. In nucleotides, the CDR3 is TGTGCCAGCAGCCCAGGACAGCCTCAAGAGACCCAGTACTTC. Translation gives CASSPGQPQETQYF.

Only a few counts were recorded for this clone. The chain links TRBV12-5 to TRBJ2-3, with D hard to call. CDR1 is LGHNT, CDR2 FRNRAP, per germline. V was pared by 2 bases and J by 3 bases, with 3 bases between. The CDR3 covers 12 residues. The CDR3 DNA follows: TGTGCTAGTGGTTTGCTGACAGATACGCAGTATTTT. This encodes CASGLLTDTQYF. The full variable domain, with the rest looked up from reference TRBV12-5 and TRBJ2-3, is DARVTQTPRHKVTEMGQEVTMRCQPILGHNTVFWYRQTMMQGLELLAYFRNRAPLDDSGMPKDRFSAEMPDATLATLKIQPSEPRDSAVYFCASGLLTDTQYFGPGTRLTVL.

This clone has only a few counts. The rearrangement joins TRBV28 to TRBJ2-4; 7 bases align to TRBD1. V dropped 9 bases and J dropped 1; count of bases not matched to a gene: 9. CDR1 MDHEN and CDR2 SYDVKM come from the germline V gene. The CDR3 length is 15 residues. In DNA form, the CDR3 reads TGTGCCAGTTCCTCAGGGGGAGATGCCAAAAACATTCAGTACTTC. Translation: CASSSGGDAKNIQYF. Full variable domain (rest looked up from reference TRBV28 and TRBJ2-4): DVKVTQSSRYLVKRTGEKVFLECVQDMDHENMFWYRQDPGLGLRLIYFSYDVKMKEKGDIPEGYSVSREKKERFSLILESASTNQTSMYLCASSSGGDAKNIQYFGAGTRLSVL.

V gene TRBV4-3 combines with J gene TRBJ2-5; weak D call: TRBD1 (5 bases). Per germline, CDR1 LGHNA and CDR2 YSLEER. V shed 2 bases and J shed 5 bases, with 6 bases lying between them. This CDR3 has 12 residues. The CDR3 loop is CASSQQGETQYF. CDR3 coding DNA: TGCGCCAGCAGCCAACAGGGCGAGACCCAGTACTTC.

A few counts support this clone. The gene calls are TRBV7-9 and TRBJ1-6; D not certain. The V end was cut by 8 bases, the J end by 14 bases, with 19 bases between. CDR1 is SEHNR and CDR2 is FQNEAQ in the germline V gene (reference sequence). CDR3 length: 13 residues. CDR3 bases: TGTGCCAGCGCCCCAGACAACCTTTGGACCCTCCACTTT. It specifies CASAPDNLWTLHF.

This clone was detected only a few times. CDR3 in amino acids: CASSFTSGSGEQYF. The DNA of the CDR3 is TGTGCCAGCAGCTTCACGTCCGGATCGGGAGAGCAGTACTTC. This chain joins TRBV7-9 and TRBJ2-7; perhaps TRBD2 as D (5 bases). CDR1 and CDR2 from the germline V gene are SEHNR and FQNEAQ (reference sequence). The CDR3 has 14 residues. Trimming shortened V by 3 bases and J by 7 bases, and 16 bases separated the two germline ends.

Only a few counts were recorded for this clone. This sequence joins TRBV6-5 and TRBJ2-7, with 7 bases fitting TRBD1. CDR3 length equals 15 residues. Germline loops: CDR1 MNHEY, CDR2 SVGAGI. The trim removed 7 bases at V and 4 bases at J, leaving 13 bases unmatched. The CDR3 here is CASTTRRQGRYEQYF. CDR3 DNA: TGTGCCAGCACCACTCGGAGACAGGGTCGGTACGAGCAGTACTTC.

The chain combines TRBV4-3 with TRBJ2-5; D may be TRBD2 (6 bases). Trimming took 0 bases from V and 3 from J, leaving 14 bases between them. The germline gives CDR1 LGHNA, CDR2 YSLEER. This CDR3 spans 16 amino acids. This CDR3 is CASSQELSGEEETQYF. The DNA of the CDR3 is TGCGCCAGCAGCCAAGAATTATCCGGGGAGGAAGAGACCCAGTACTTC.

In regard to this clone: Other DNA sequences in the same sample also yield this CDR3. This chain connects TRBV6-6 to TRBJ2-1, with TRBD2 as a possible D gene (6 bases). V was cut by 6 bases and J by 7 bases, with 13 bases left in between. The CDR3 runs to 13 residues. Per the germline V gene, CDR1 is MNHNY and CDR2 is SVGAGI (reference sequence). CDR3 coding DNA: TGTGCCAGCAGGGGACTGGGTAGAAATGAGCAGTTCTTC. Translation gives CASRGLGRNEQFF.

Only a few counts were recorded for this clone. The chain recombines TRBV5-1 with TRBJ2-7, with TRBD1 as a possible D gene (6 bases). Germline CDR1 is SGHRS and CDR2 is YFSETQ. The CDR3 sequence is 14 residues long. Deletions cut 6 bases from V and 5 bases from J, with 18 bases between. CDR3 protein: CASNTQTTGNEQYF. The CDR3 coding sequence is TGCGCCAGCAACACTCAGACTACAGGGAACGAGCAGTACTTC.

The J gene is TRBJ2-7, the V gene TRBV5-4, with D possibly being TRBD2 (6 bases). Looked up from germline, CDR1 is SGHNT and CDR2 is YYREEE (reference sequence). Trimming took 5 bases from V and 5 from J, leaving 14 bases between them. The CDR3 length is 13 residues. This chain's CDR3 is CASSSFRGDEQYF. In DNA form, the CDR3 reads TGTGCCAGCAGTTCCTTCCGCGGGGACGAGCAGTACTTC.

This clone turned up a few times. V is TRBV9 and J is TRBJ1-2; tentatively, D is TRBD1 (6 bases). Germline V gives CDR1 SGDLS, CDR2 YYNGEE. V lost 2 bases and J 6 bases, leaving 11 bases between the germline ends. CDR3 length: 13 amino acids. CDR3 sequence: CASSVEQGDGYTF. The CDR3 region has the DNA TGTGCCAGCAGCGTTGAACAGGGAGATGGCTACACCTTC. Complete variable domain (other parts from reference TRBV9 and TRBJ1-2): DSGVTQTPKHLITATGQRVTLRCSPRSGDLSVYWYQQSLDQGLQFLIQYYNGEERAKGNILERFSAQQFPDLHSELNLSSLELGDSALYFCASSVEQGDGYTFGSGTRLTVV.

J is TRBJ2-7 and V is TRBV7-9; unclear D gene. Deletions cut 7 bases from V and 3 bases from J, with 7 bases between. The CDR3 runs 11 residues. Germline CDR1 SEHNR, CDR2 FQNEAQ (reference sequence). CDR3 in DNA: TGTGCCAGCACTTCGGGCTACGAGCAGTACTTC. As protein: CASTSGYEQYF. The entire variable domain, with the rest obtained from reference TRBV7-9 and TRBJ2-7, is as follows: DTGVSQNPRHKITKRGQNVTFRCDPISEHNRLYWYRQTLGQGPEFLTYFQNEAQLEKSRLLSDRFSAERPKGSFSTLEIQRTEQGDSAMYLCASTSGYEQYFGPGTRLTVT.

This clone occurred a few times. The chain joins TRBV5-1 to TRBJ2-5; 8 positions match TRBD2. This CDR3 contains 15 residues. V lost 7 bases, J lost 3 bases, and 11 bases stayed unmatched. Germline V gene data show CDR1 as SGHRS and CDR2 as YFSETQ. The DNA for the CDR3 is TGCGCCAGCTCCTGGGGGGCAGCGGGGGAAGAGACCCAGTACTTC. This translates into CASSWGAAGEETQYF.

About this clone itself: A read error may account for a junction end that differs from germline. The V call is TRBV6-6, the J call TRBJ2-4, with 10 bases aligning to TRBD2. The CDR3 totals 15 residues. Germline V gene data show CDR1 as MNHNY and CDR2 as SVGAGI (reference sequence). CDR3 bases: TGTGCCAGCATAACCAGCGGGGGGGCCAAGAACATTCAGTACTTC. Its protein product is CASITSGGAKNIQYF.

V gene TRBV10-3 combines with J gene TRBJ2-7; 10 nucleotides match TRBD1. The V gene end was trimmed by 3 bases and the J gene end by 2 bases; junction bases not matched to a gene: 1. Germline V CDR1 and CDR2: ENHRY, SYGVKD. The CDR3 loop spans 14 amino acids. CDR3 loop: CAISEGTGAYEQYF. In DNA, the CDR3 is TGTGCCATCAGTGAAGGGACAGGGGCCTACGAGCAGTACTTC.